This is a list of T cell receptor beta chains from one sample in a study of STAT5B mutations in CD4+ large granular lymphocyte leukemia. The method was immunoSEQ multiplex PCR; TCRdb's version includes in-frame clones alone and lacks a portion of them. The table has 30,000 to 40,000 clones, around 80% seen once. Sequenced material: CD4+ T cells from blood buffy coats. The receptors originated from a human donor in good health. Each CDR3 is given with its conserved first and last residue.

cdr3_length	j_call	v_call	cdr3_aa
15	TRBJ2-7	TRBV15	CATSRDRGGYYEQYF
15	TRBJ2-1	TRBV5-4	CASSLDRLAYNEQFF
14	TRBJ2-3	TRBV5-4	CASSLVLEGSTQYF
14	TRBJ2-5	TRBV7-6	CASSLRKAQETQYF
18	TRBJ2-3	TRBV5-1	CASSAGTSSGGSTDTQYF
14	TRBJ2-1	TRBV6-5	CASRALAGQGGQFF
14	TRBJ2-2	TRBV7-2	CASSTGQGTGELFF
13	TRBJ2-7	TRBV5-1	CASSRTGSGEQYF
16	TRBJ2-5	TRBV11-1	CASSSRDRGSGETQYF
17	TRBJ2-6	TRBV19	CASTARLTGAGANVLTF
14	TRBJ1-4	TRBV12-5	CASGSGLPNEKLFF
14	TRBJ1-3	TRBV10-3	CAIRQGASGNTIYF
13	TRBJ2-1	TRBV19	CASPTGQPDEQFF
14	TRBJ2-2	TRBV11-3	CASSAQGNTGELFF
14	TRBJ2-3	TRBV6-5	CASSWGLAGGTQYF
14	TRBJ1-2	TRBV11-2	CASSPRADRDGYTF
14	TRBJ2-2	TRBV18	CASSRLRNTGELFF
16	TRBJ2-6	TRBV6-5	CASSYDTGTGANVLTF
16	TRBJ2-2	TRBV5-1	CASSLAGRLNTGELFF
15	TRBJ2-7	TRBV27	CASSSRGLGAYEQYF
15	TRBJ1-2	TRBV29-1	CSVIEGVPSNYGYTF
15	TRBJ2-3	TRBV6-4	CASSVVAGSTDTQYF
17	TRBJ2-5	TRBV2	CASSDAVRPTHQETQYF
16	TRBJ2-5	TRBV9	CASSVALAAYQETQYF
14	TRBJ1-6	TRBV6-1	CASSDGQGYSPLHF
15	TRBJ1-3	TRBV7-2	CASSPAGTSGNTIYF
13	TRBJ1-4	TRBV6-5	CASRRDRAEKLFF
13	TRBJ2-7	TRBV6-5	CASGTGTAYEQYF
15	TRBJ1-2	TRBV10-3	CAISEGVGHLYGYTF
16	TRBJ2-7	TRBV6-1	CASSEARTGADYEQYF
16	TRBJ2-1	TRBV7-2	CASSFIWGLGDNEQFF
14	TRBJ2-7	TRBV19	CASSAGTGGREQYF
15	TRBJ2-2	TRBV27	CASSPGTSWSGELFF
14	TRBJ1-5	TRBV6-1	CASRGTTSNQPQHF
14	TRBJ1-1	TRBV19	CASRGDRPNTEAFF
15	TRBJ1-2	TRBV5-5	CASSLVGDSNYGYTF
11	TRBJ2-5	TRBV7-9	CASSLQGAQYF
15	TRBJ2-2	TRBV7-9	CASSTLAGRTGELFF
12	TRBJ1-6	TRBV14	CASSHSNSPLHF
18	.	TRBV4-1	CASSPWGGLGSDSYEQYF
16	TRBJ1-1	TRBV2	CASGMTAWGGNTEAFF
14	TRBJ1-2	TRBV7-2	CASSFGQLNYGYTF
12	TRBJ2-3	TRBV16	CASSQRRDTQYF
15	TRBJ1-4	TRBV7-2	CASSLQQGTNEKLFF
13	TRBJ2-3	TRBV11-2	CASQQGLADTQYF
14	TRBJ2-7	TRBV7-2	CASAPRPGSYEQYF
16	TRBJ1-5	TRBV5-1	CASSIRDRGNNQPQHF
15	TRBJ2-7	TRBV7-2	CASSFTGTLPYEQYF
13	TRBJ2-7	TRBV5-1	CASSKDTTYEQYF
16	TRBJ2-1	TRBV5-1	CASSKIETGGNTEQFF
14	TRBJ2-1	TRBV5-1	CASSAQGLYNEQFF
15	TRBJ2-1	TRBV5-8	CASSSRLAGAGEQFF
14	TRBJ2-1	TRBV15	CATRRRGLYNEQFF
17	TRBJ2-5	TRBV7-6	CASRGQDRDRLRETQYF